Reported below is one T cell receptor (beta chain). Its antigen is still unknown. The source of the sample is a study of Ad26.COV2.S vaccination and SARS-CoV-2 variants. Study details: In the study, Ad26.COV2.S was injected intramuscularly once, or twice 56 days apart. Overall study results and limits: Among vaccine recipients, spike-specific TCR breadth exceeded that of placebo recipients. Similar non-spike TCR breadth was seen in vaccine and placebo recipients.

Treatment: about 20 received Ad26.COV2.S at low or high dose, single or two shots; several received placebo; per-sample allocation not given. It was on day 63 after the first vaccine or placebo injection that samples were taken. CDR1 is MDHEN, CDR2 SYDVKM, per germline. The ends were cut back, 5 bases at V and 1 base at J, with 9 bases in the middle. The CDR3 has 14 amino acids. Libraries were prepared by immunoSEQ multiplex PCR; TCRdb keeps only in-frame clonotypes and omits some of them. The sample has about 350,000 clones; 65% to 90% are singletons. This chain joins TRBV28 and TRBJ1-5; D is ambiguous. This sequence was found in a person aged 18-60 years who received the Ad26.COV2.S COVID-19 vaccine or a placebo. Sample: peripheral blood, taken in a trial of Ad26.COV2.S vaccine versus placebo. The CDR3 nucleotides read TGTGCCAGCAGTAAGGTAGGGAGCAATCAGCCCCAGCATTTT. Translating it yields CASSKVGSNQPQHF.